Listed here are 10 T cell receptor beta chains from one sample, sequenced in a study of blood T cell repertoires in COVID-19. Assay: immunoSEQ multiplex PCR; the TCRdb copy retains only in-frame clones and omits some. The repertoire consists of hundreds of thousands of clones, with around 90% occurring once and the leading ten covering approximately 7.5%. Material: peripheral blood. These receptors originate from a man aged 60-69 years who had recovered from COVID-19.

The J gene is TRBJ1-5, the V gene TRBV30; TRBD1 aligns across 8 bases. The CDR3 extends over 13 amino acids. The germline CDR1 and CDR2 sequences are GTSNPN and SVGIG (reference sequence). V lost 2 bases, J lost 6 bases, and 3 bases stayed unmatched. CDR3 sequence (DNA): TGTGCCTGGAGTCGGACAGGGAGTCAGCCCCAGCATTTT. Its protein is CAWSRTGSQPQHF.

The chain employs TRBV2 and TRBJ2-2, with 8 bases lining up with TRBD2. J was trimmed by 3 bases and V by 10 bases; bases with no gene match: 10. The CDR3 loop spans 15 amino acids. Germline CDR1 SNHLY, CDR2 FYNNEI. The chain's CDR3 is CATKGRRGDTGELFF. The CDR3 bases are TGTGCCACCAAGGGGCGGCGGGGGGACACCGGGGAGCTGTTTTTT.

The J gene is TRBJ1-4, the V gene TRBV18, with 7 positions matching TRBD1. J was trimmed by 4 bases and V by 6 bases; bases with no gene match: 8. This CDR3 region has 15 residues. Germline assignment: CDR1 KGHSH and CDR2 LQKENI. In DNA form, the CDR3 reads TGTGCCAGCTCCCCCGCCAGGGGGTATAATGAAAAACTGTTTTTT. Its translation is CASSPARGYNEKLFF.

This chain connects TRBV30 to TRBJ1-2; D is uncertain. Trimming took off 1 base at V and 7 bases at J, with 10 bases between the two ends. This CDR3 is 12 amino acids long. CDR1 GTSNPN and CDR2 SVGIG come from the germline V gene (reference sequence). CDR3 sequence reads: CAWSDLLFGYTF. The CDR3 coding sequence is TGTGCCTGGAGTGATCTGTTGTTTGGCTACACCTTC.

The chain uses TRBV30 and TRBJ1-4; possible D gene TRBD1, 6 bases. Trimming took off 5 bases at V and 5 bases at J, with 12 bases between the two ends. Germline CDR1 is GTSNPN and CDR2 is SVGIG (reference sequence). This CDR3 comprises 13 residues. As DNA, the CDR3 is TGTGCCTGGGAAAATGGACAGAATGAAAAACTGTTTTTT. This encodes CAWENGQNEKLFF.

The genes are TRBV6-5 and TRBJ2-1; 8 bases are shared with TRBD2. Germline V CDR1 and CDR2: MNHEY, SVGAGI. The CDR3 runs to 15 residues. With V trimmed by 6 bases and J by 4 bases, 8 bases remained unmatched. CDR3 residues: CASSRISGGYNEQFF. The CDR3, as DNA: TGTGCCAGCAGCCGAATCAGCGGGGGTTACAATGAGCAGTTCTTC.

This chain links TRBV15 with TRBJ1-4; 7 bases map to TRBD1. The germline gives CDR1 LNHNV, CDR2 YYDKDF (reference sequence). The V gene end was trimmed by 0 bases and the J gene end by 8 bases; junction bases not matched to a gene: 6. This CDR3 contains 15 residues. DNA of the CDR3: TGTGCCACCAGCAGAGAGAACAGGGGAGGAGAAAAACTGTTTTTT. This sequence encodes CATSRENRGGEKLFF.

The chain couples TRBV7-8 to TRBJ2-1; 11 nucleotides line up with TRBD2. The junction had 10 bases not matched to a gene; V was cut back by 5 bases and J by 7 bases. This CDR3 has 16 residues. CDR1 and CDR2 from the germline V gene are SGHVS and FQNEAQ. The chain's CDR3 is CASSLLAGGPWNEQFF. CDR3 in DNA: TGTGCCAGCAGCCTATTAGCGGGGGGGCCGTGGAATGAGCAGTTCTTC.

The rearrangement uses TRBV6-1 and TRBJ1-5; the match to TRBD1 covers 7 bases. This CDR3 is 17 amino acids long. CDR1 MNHNS and CDR2 SASEGT come from the germline V gene. J was trimmed by 0 bases and V by 4 bases; bases with no gene match: 9. CDR3 coding DNA: TGTGCCAGCAGTGGACAGGGACAGCCATATAGCAATCAGCCCCAGCATTTT. Its translation is CASSGQGQPYSNQPQHF.

This chain links TRBV5-4 with TRBJ2-1, with a weak D call TRBD1 (5 bases). V was pared by 4 bases and J by 7 bases, with 9 bases between. CDR3 length: 12 amino acids. Germline V gives CDR1 SGHNT, CDR2 YYREEE (reference sequence). CDR3 sequence reads: CASSEDSNEQFF. The CDR3 nucleotides are TGTGCCAGCAGCGAAGACAGTAATGAGCAGTTCTTC.